This TCR beta chain is drawn from a study of T cells in pancreatic ductal adenocarcinoma. Study-level findings and limits: Mean clonality was around 0.1 in tumors and 0.065 to 0.075 in blood, not significantly different. Unique clonotypes were around 8-fold more numerous in blood than in tumor.

Clones were read by immunoSEQ multiplex PCR, and TCRdb kept only the in-frame ones, dropping some. The sample shows over 100,000 clones, 90% to 95% of them seen only once. No neoadjuvant therapy was given to the selected pancreatic ductal adenocarcinoma patients before their surgery. The CDR3 length is 12 residues. The germline V gene encodes CDR1 MDHEN and CDR2 SYDVKM. Deletions cut 2 bases from V and 5 bases from J, with 6 bases between. Comment on this clone: What it recognizes is unknown.

The sequence was obtained from a human donor with pancreatic ductal adenocarcinoma. Material for sequencing was PBMCs. The chain couples TRBV28 to TRBJ2-5, with D maybe TRBD1 (5 bases). This CDR3 reads CASSLDSETQYF. CDR3 DNA sequence: TGTGCCAGCAGTTTAGACAGTGAGACCCAGTACTTC.